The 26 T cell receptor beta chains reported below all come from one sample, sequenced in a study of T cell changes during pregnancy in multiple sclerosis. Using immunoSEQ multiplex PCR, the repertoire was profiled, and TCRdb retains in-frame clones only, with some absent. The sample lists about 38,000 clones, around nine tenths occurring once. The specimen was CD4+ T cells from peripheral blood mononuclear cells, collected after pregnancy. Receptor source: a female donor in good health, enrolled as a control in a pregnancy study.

CDR3 sequence reads: CASSERENSNQPQHF. The CDR3 bases are TGTGCCAGCAGTGAACGGGAAAATAGCAATCAGCCCCAGCATTTT. The chain employs TRBV6-1 and TRBJ1-5; unclear D gene. This CDR3 region has 15 residues. V was shortened by 2 bases and J by 0 bases, with 8 bases between the two germline ends. Germline-derived CDR1 and CDR2 are MNHNS and SASEGT.

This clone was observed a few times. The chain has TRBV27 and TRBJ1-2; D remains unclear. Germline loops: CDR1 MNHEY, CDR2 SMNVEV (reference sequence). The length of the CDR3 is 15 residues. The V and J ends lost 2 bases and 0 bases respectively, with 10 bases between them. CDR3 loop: CASSLGLSTNYGYTF. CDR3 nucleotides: TGTGCCAGCAGTTTAGGTTTATCTACTAACTATGGCTACACCTTC.

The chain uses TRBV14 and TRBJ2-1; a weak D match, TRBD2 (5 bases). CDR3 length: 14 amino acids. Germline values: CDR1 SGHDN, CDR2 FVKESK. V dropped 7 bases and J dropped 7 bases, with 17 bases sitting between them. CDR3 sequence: CASNHFLGGNEQFF. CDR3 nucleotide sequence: TGTGCCAGCAACCATTTCCTCGGCGGGAATGAGCAGTTCTTC.

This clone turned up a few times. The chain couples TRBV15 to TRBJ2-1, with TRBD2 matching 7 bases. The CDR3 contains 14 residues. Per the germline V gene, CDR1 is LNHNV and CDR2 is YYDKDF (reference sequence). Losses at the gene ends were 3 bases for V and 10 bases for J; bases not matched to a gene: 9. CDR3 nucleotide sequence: TGTGCCACCAGCAGCCGAACGGGACTACCCGAGCAGTTCTTC. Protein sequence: CATSSRTGLPEQFF.

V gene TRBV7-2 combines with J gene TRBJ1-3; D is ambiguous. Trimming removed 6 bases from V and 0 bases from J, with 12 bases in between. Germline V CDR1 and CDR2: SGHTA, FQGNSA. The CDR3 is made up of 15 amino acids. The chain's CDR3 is CASRVVAFSGNTIYF. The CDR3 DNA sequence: TGTGCCAGCAGGGTGGTGGCATTCTCTGGAAACACCATATATTTT.

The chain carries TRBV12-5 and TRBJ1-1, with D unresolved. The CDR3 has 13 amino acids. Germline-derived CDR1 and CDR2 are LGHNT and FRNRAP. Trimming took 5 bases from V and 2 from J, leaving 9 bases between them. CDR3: CASGRGVNTEAFF. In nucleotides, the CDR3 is TGTGCTAGTGGTCGCGGGGTTAACACTGAAGCTTTCTTT.

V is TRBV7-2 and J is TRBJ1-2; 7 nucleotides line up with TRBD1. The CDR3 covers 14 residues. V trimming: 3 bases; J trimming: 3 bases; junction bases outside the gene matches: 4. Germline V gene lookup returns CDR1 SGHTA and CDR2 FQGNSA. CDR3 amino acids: CASSFNQGDYGYTF. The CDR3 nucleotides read TGTGCCAGCAGCTTTAATCAGGGGGACTATGGCTACACCTTC.

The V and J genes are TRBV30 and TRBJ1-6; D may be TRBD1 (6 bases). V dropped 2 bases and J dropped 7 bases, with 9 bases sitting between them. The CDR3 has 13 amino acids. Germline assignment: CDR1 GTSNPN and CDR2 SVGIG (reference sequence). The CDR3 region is CAWSPGTNSPLHF. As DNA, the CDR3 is TGTGCCTGGAGTCCAGGGACAAATTCACCCCTCCACTTT. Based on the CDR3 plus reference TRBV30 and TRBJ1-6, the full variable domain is SQTIHQWPATLVQPVGSPLSLECTVEGTSNPNLYWYRQAAGRGLQLLFYSVGIGQISSEVPQNLSASRPQDRQFILSSKKLLLSDSGFYLCAWSPGTNSPLHFGNGTRLTVT.

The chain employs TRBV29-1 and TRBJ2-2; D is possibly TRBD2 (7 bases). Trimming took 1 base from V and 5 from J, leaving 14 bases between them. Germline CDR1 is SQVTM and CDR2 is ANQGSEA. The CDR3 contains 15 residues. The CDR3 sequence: CSVEGGGPVTGELFF. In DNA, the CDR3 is TGCAGCGTTGAAGGGGGGGGGCCCGTAACCGGGGAGCTGTTTTTT.

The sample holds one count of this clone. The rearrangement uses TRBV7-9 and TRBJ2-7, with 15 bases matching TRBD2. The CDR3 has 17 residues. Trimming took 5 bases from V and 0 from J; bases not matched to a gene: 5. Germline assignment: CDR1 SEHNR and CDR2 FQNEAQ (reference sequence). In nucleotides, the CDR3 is TGTGCCAGCAGCCCGGGACTAGCGGGGGGCCTCTCCTACGAGCAGTACTTC. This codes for CASSPGLAGGLSYEQYF.

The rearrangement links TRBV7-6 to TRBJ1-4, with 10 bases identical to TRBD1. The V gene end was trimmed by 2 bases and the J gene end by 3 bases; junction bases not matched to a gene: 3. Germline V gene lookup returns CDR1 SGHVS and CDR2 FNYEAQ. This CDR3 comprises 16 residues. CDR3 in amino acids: CASSLTGTGANEKLFF. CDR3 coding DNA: TGTGCCAGCAGCTTAACCGGGACAGGGGCTAATGAAAAACTGTTTTTT.

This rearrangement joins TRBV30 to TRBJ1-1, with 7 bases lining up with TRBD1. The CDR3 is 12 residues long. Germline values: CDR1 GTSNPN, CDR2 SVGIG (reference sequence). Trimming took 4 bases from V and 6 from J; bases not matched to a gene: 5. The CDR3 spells CAWINRGPEAFF. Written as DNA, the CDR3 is TGTGCCTGGATAAACAGGGGCCCTGAAGCTTTCTTT. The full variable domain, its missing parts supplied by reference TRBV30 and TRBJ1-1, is SQTIHQWPATLVQPVGSPLSLECTVEGTSNPNLYWYRQAAGRGLQLLFYSVGIGQISSEVPQNLSASRPQDRQFILSSKKLLLSDSGFYLCAWINRGPEAFFGQGTRLTVV.

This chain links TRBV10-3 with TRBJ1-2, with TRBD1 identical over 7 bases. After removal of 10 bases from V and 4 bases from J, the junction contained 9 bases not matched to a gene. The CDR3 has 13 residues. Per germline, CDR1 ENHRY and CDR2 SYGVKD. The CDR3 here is CATLRDSLYGYTF. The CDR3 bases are TGTGCCACACTCCGGGACAGCCTCTATGGCTACACCTTC.

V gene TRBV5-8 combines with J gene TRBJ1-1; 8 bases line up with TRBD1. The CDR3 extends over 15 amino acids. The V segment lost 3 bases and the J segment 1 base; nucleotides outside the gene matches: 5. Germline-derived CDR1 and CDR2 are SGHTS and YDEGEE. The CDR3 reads CASSWGDRQNTEAFF. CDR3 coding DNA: TGTGCCAGCAGCTGGGGGGACAGGCAGAACACTGAAGCTTTCTTT.

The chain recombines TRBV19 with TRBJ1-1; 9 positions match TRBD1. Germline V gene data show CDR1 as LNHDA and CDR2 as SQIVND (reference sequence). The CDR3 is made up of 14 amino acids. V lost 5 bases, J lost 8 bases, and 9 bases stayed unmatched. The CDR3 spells CASSPVGTGMEAFF. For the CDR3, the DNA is TGTGCCAGTAGTCCGGTCGGGACAGGGATGGAAGCTTTCTTT.

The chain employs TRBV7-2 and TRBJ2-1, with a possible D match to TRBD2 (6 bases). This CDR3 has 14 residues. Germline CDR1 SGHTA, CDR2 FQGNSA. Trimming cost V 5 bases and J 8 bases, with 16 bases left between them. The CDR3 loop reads CASSPDLAIYEQFF. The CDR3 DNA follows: TGTGCCAGCAGCCCGGACCTAGCGATCTATGAGCAGTTCTTC.

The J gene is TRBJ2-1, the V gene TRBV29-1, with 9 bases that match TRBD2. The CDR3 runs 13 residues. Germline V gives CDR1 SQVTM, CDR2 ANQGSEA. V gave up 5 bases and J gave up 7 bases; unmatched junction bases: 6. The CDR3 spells CSVYRTSANEQFF. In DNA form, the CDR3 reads TGCAGCGTTTACCGGACTAGCGCGAATGAGCAGTTCTTC.

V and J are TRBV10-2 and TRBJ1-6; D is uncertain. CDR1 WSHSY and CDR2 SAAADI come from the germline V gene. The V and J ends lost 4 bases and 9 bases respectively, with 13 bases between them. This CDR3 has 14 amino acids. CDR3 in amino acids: CASSVGSTSSPLHF. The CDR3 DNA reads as TGCGCCAGCAGTGTGGGAAGTACTAGTTCACCCCTCCACTTT.

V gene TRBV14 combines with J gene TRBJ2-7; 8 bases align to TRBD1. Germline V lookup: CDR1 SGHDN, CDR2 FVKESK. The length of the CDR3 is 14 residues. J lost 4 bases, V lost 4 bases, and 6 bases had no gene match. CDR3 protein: CASSRGQGFYEQYF. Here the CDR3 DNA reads TGTGCCAGCAGCCGAGGACAGGGTTTTTACGAGCAGTACTTC.

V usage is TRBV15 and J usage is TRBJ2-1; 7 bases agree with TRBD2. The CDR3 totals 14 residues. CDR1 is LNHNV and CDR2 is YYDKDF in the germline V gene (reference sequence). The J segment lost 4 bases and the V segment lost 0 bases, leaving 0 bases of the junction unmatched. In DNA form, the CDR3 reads TGTGCCACCAGCAGAGACGGGGGGTACAATGAGCAGTTCTTC. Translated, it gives CATSRDGGYNEQFF. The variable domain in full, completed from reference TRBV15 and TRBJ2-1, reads DAMVIQNPRYQVTQFGKPVTLSCSQTLNHNVMYWYQQKSSQAPKLLFHYYDKDFNNEADTPDNFQSRRPNTSFCFLDIRSPGLGDTAMYLCATSRDGGYNEQFFGPGTRLTVL.

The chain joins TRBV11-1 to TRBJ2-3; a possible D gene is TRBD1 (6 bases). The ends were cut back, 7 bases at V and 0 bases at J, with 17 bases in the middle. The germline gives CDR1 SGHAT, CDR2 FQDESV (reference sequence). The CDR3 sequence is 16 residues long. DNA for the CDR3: TGTGCCAGCACCAAGGGGGACACTTCTAGCACAGATACGCAGTATTTT. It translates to CASTKGDTSSTDTQYF.

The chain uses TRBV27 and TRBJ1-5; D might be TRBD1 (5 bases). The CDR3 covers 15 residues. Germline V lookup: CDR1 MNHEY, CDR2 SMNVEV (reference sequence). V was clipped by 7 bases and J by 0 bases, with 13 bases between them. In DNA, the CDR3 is TGTGCCAGCACTTCCGGGGGTGGTAGCAATCAGCCCCAGCATTTT. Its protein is CASTSGGGSNQPQHF.

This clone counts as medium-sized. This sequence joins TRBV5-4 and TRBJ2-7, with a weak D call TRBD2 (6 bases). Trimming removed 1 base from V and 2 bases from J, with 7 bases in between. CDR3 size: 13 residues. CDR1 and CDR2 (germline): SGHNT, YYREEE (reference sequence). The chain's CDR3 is CASSLRGTYEQYF. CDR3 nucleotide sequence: TGTGCCAGCAGCTTGCGGGGGACCTACGAGCAGTACTTC. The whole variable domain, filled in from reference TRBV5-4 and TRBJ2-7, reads ETGVTQSPTHLIKTRGQQVTLRCSSQSGHNTVSWYQQALGQGPQFIFQYYREEENGRGNFPPRFSGLQFPNYSSELNVNALELDDSALYLCASSLRGTYEQYFGPGTRLTVT.

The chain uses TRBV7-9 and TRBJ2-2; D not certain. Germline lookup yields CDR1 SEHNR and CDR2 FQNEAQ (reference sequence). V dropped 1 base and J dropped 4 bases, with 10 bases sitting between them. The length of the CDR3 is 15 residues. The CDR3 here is CASSLVRHLTGELFF. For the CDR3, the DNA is TGTGCCAGCAGCTTAGTCCGACACCTCACCGGGGAGCTGTTTTTT.

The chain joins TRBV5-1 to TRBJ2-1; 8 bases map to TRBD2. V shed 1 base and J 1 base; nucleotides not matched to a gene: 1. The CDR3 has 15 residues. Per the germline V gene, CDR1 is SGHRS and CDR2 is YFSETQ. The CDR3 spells CASSLSGGSYNEQFF. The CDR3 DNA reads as TGCGCCAGCAGCTTGAGCGGGGGTTCCTACAATGAGCAGTTCTTC.

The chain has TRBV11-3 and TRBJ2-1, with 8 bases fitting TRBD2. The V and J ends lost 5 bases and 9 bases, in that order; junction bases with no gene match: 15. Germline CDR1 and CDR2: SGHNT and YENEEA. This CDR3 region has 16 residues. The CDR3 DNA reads TGTGCCAGCAGCGCCCCCTTTAGCGGGAATGTAGGTGAGCAGTTCTTC. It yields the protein CASSAPFSGNVGEQFF.